The clone carrying this T cell receptor beta chain was counted a few times. Germline assignment: CDR1 ENHRY and CDR2 SYGVKD. Trimming left V 0 bases short and J 3 bases short, with 4 bases between. The CDR3 consists of 13 residues. These data are taken from a study of T-cell memory formation after mild COVID-19. MiXCR, run by TCRdb on the 5' RACE reads, gives a single entry per CDR3 protein. The sample shows 380,000 or so distinct CDR3 sequences, about 15% of them seen only once. This sequence joins TRBV10-3 and TRBJ2-3; no firm D call. Sequences were obtained from PBMCs or a T cell subset sorted from them (not recorded which). The sequence was collected from a man aged 18 to 29 who had mild COVID-19 (a few samples of this study predate the infection). Cell type and time point are not known. Here the CDR3 reads CAISESRTDTQYF. Here the CDR3 DNA reads TGTGCCATCAGTGAGTCCAGGACAGATACGCAGTATTTT.